Presented here are 9 T cell receptor beta chains from one specimen sequenced in a study of cytotoxic CD8 clonotypes in ibrutinib-treated CLL. Clones were read by immunoSEQ multiplex PCR, and TCRdb kept only the in-frame ones, dropping some. The table records about 92,000 clones, around 77% of them present only once. Sequencing used PBMCs, obtained after 24 months of ibrutinib treatment. The receptors originated from a human donor with chronic lymphocytic leukemia.

The rearrangement uses TRBV7-2 and TRBJ1-5, with D possibly matching TRBD1 (5 bases). Germline-derived CDR1 and CDR2 are SGHTA and FQGNSA. Between the trimmed V and J ends, which lost 5 bases and 0 bases, there was a span of 20 bases. This CDR3 spans 18 amino acids. CDR3 nucleotides: TGTGCCAGCAGCCCACCGATGGGGGGTCATAATAGCAATCAGCCCCAGCATTTT. Amino acid sequence: CASSPPMGGHNSNQPQHF.

This clone was counted only a few times. This chain connects TRBV5-1 to TRBJ2-6; perhaps TRBD2 as D (5 bases). The CDR3 spans 17 residues. Per the germline V gene, CDR1 is SGHRS and CDR2 is YFSETQ. Trimming left V 0 bases short and J 4 bases short, with 14 bases between. CDR3 DNA sequence: TGCGCCAGCAGCTTGGCCGGGGTTGGACCCGGGGCCAACGTCCTGACTTTC. Translated, it gives CASSLAGVGPGANVLTF.

The V gene is TRBV4-3, the J gene TRBJ2-7; D may be TRBD1 or TRBD2 (5 bases each). Trimming removed 1 base from V and 5 bases from J, with 9 bases in between. The CDR3 contains 13 residues. The germline CDR1 and CDR2 sequences are LGHNA and YSLEER. CDR3 DNA: TGCGCCAGCAGCCAAGCATGGGGGAACGAGCAGTACTTC. Translation gives CASSQAWGNEQYF.

Only a few counts were recorded for this clone. The V gene is TRBV18, the J gene TRBJ1-5; D unclear. The V gene's germline CDR1 is KGHSH and CDR2 LQKENI. Trimming removed 6 bases from V and 0 bases from J, with 15 bases in between. The CDR3 is 16 residues long. The CDR3 loop is CASSSRKDLSNQPQHF. The CDR3 nucleotides read TGTGCCAGCTCCTCCCGTAAAGACCTTAGCAATCAGCCCCAGCATTTT.

The chain recombines TRBV5-1 with TRBJ1-1; TRBD1 matches 7 bases. V lost 4 bases to trimming and J lost 4 bases; unmatched junction nucleotides: 4. CDR3 length: 13 residues. Germline CDR1 is SGHRS and CDR2 is YFSETQ. This CDR3 reads CASSITGATEAFF. CDR3 in DNA: TGCGCCAGCAGCATAACAGGGGCCACTGAAGCTTTCTTT.

The rearrangement links TRBV5-1 to TRBJ2-5; tentative D call: TRBD2 (5 bases). Germline V lookup: CDR1 SGHRS, CDR2 YFSETQ. The CDR3 has 16 residues. V was shortened by 6 bases and J by 5 bases, with 23 bases between the two germline ends. CDR3 residues: CASNFLGRTNSETQYF. CDR3 nucleotide sequence: TGCGCCAGCAACTTCCTGGGGAGAACTAACTCCGAGACCCAGTACTTC. The full variable domain, its missing parts supplied by reference TRBV5-1 and TRBJ2-5, is KAGVTQTPRYLIKTRGQQVTLSCSPISGHRSVSWYQQTPGQGLQFLFEYFSETQRNKGNFPGRFSGRQFSNSRSEMNVSTLELGDSALYLCASNFLGRTNSETQYFGPGTRLLVL.

In this sample, this clone turned up a few times. This rearrangement joins TRBV18 to TRBJ1-3; D gene uncertain. The V gene's germline CDR1 is KGHSH and CDR2 LQKENI. Trimming cost V 0 bases and J 0 bases, with 18 bases left between them. This CDR3 is 19 amino acids long. The chain's CDR3 is CASSPPRKMEGPSGNTIYF. The DNA for the CDR3 is TGTGCCAGCTCACCACCGCGGAAGATGGAGGGCCCCTCTGGAAACACCATATATTTT.

The J gene is TRBJ1-2, the V gene TRBV30; D ambiguous. Germline CDR1 GTSNPN, CDR2 SVGIG (reference sequence). The germline V and J ends were trimmed by 0 bases and 0 bases, with 8 bases remaining between them. CDR3 length: 14 residues. The CDR3: CAWSVYRANYGYTF. In DNA form, the CDR3 reads TGTGCCTGGAGTGTGTACCGAGCTAACTATGGCTACACCTTC.

V and J are TRBV5-5 and TRBJ2-7, with unresolved D. Germline assignment: CDR1 SGHKS and CDR2 YYEKEE (reference sequence). V was shortened by 0 bases and J by 3 bases, with 10 bases between the two germline ends. The CDR3 loop spans 14 amino acids. This CDR3 reads CASSLVVSIYEQYF. The CDR3 nucleotides read TGTGCCAGCAGCTTGGTGGTGTCAATCTACGAGCAGTACTTC.